The 25 T cell receptor beta chains below all came from one sample that was sequenced in a study of T-cell reconstitution after alpha-beta-depleted transplantation in children. Preparation of the TCRbeta library was carried out with unique molecular identifiers. TCRdb itself ran the PCR reads through MiXCR, one entry per CDR3 protein. The data hold around 530,000 distinct CDR3 sequences, with approximately 30% observed a single time. The sequencing here drew on PBMCs from the stem cell graft donor, taken from the stem cell graft. The receptors shown here come from a human donor who donated a stem cell graft to a child with aplastic anemia.

This clonotype appeared a few times. The chain combines TRBV24-1 with TRBJ2-1; 9 bases agree with TRBD2. Germline CDR1 KGHDR, CDR2 SFDVKD. The CDR3 sequence is 15 residues long. J was trimmed by 6 bases and V by 5 bases; bases with no gene match: 7. The CDR3 nucleotides are TGTGCCACCAGTGTTGGCGGGAGGGGTGTCAATGAGCAGTTCTTC. Translated: CATSVGGRGVNEQFF.

The V and J genes are TRBV9 and TRBJ2-1, with 10 bases that match TRBD2. Per germline, CDR1 SGDLS and CDR2 YYNGEE. This CDR3 region has 17 residues. The J segment lost 4 bases and the V segment lost 4 bases, leaving 11 bases of the junction unmatched. The CDR3 nucleotides are TGTGCCAGCAGCTCCCGGGGGTCGACTAGCGGGTACAATGAGCAGTTCTTC. This sequence encodes CASSSRGSTSGYNEQFF.

This clonotype was seen more than once but under ten times. This chain links TRBV7-8 with TRBJ1-4; no firm D call. This CDR3 is 16 amino acids long. The V and J ends lost 1 base and 2 bases respectively, with 11 bases between them. The germline V gene has CDR1 SGHVS and CDR2 FQNEAQ. DNA of the CDR3: TGTGCCAGCAGCTTAGAGGGTGTCGGGACTAATGAAAAACTGTTTTTT. It specifies CASSLEGVGTNEKLFF.

This clonotype turned up a few times. The chain has TRBV19 and TRBJ1-2; tentatively, D is TRBD1 (6 bases). The CDR3 spans 13 residues. In germline, CDR1 is LNHDA, CDR2 SQIVND (reference sequence). Trimming left V 8 bases short and J 4 bases short, with 14 bases between. CDR3 sequence reads: CASSLVGGYGYTF. The CDR3 nucleotides read TGTGCCAGTTCCCTAGTAGGGGGCTATGGCTACACCTTC.

This clonotype was seen a few times. The chain carries TRBV29-1 and TRBJ1-5; 8 positions match TRBD1. V was pared by 6 bases and J by 2 bases, with 6 bases of the junction left unmatched. This CDR3 has 14 residues. The germline CDR1 and CDR2 sequences are SQVTM and ANQGSEA. CDR3 residues: CSVMTGDGNQPQHF. CDR3 nucleotides: TGCAGCGTGATGACAGGGGACGGCAATCAGCCCCAGCATTTT.

The rearrangement joins TRBV29-1 to TRBJ2-5; 7 positions match TRBD1. The CDR3 consists of 14 residues. CDR1 SQVTM and CDR2 ANQGSEA come from the germline V gene. Trimming took 0 bases from V and 4 from J; bases not matched to a gene: 5. The CDR3 DNA is TGCAGCGTTGAAGAGGATAACAGGGGAGAGACCCAGTACTTC. It specifies CSVEEDNRGETQYF.

This clonotype was counted between two and nine times. The chain combines TRBV7-6 with TRBJ1-1, with D possibly being TRBD1 (5 bases). CDR3 length: 15 residues. From germline, CDR1 is SGHVS and CDR2 FNYEAQ. V lost 5 bases and J lost 4, with 17 bases in between. The chain's CDR3 is CASSPARQGGTEAFF. CDR3 in DNA: TGTGCCAGCAGCCCCGCGAGGCAGGGTGGCACTGAAGCTTTCTTT.

This clonotype was seen just once. The chain uses TRBV27 and TRBJ1-1, with D tentatively TRBD1 (6 bases). Trimming stripped 8 bases from V and 4 bases from J, with 20 bases between. The CDR3 extends over 15 amino acids. Germline values: CDR1 MNHEY, CDR2 SMNVEV (reference sequence). CDR3 loop: CASGPIKQGGTEAFF. The CDR3 DNA reads as TGTGCCAGCGGACCTATTAAACAGGGAGGCACTGAAGCTTTCTTT.

This clonotype was picked up a small number of times. This sequence joins TRBV18 and TRBJ1-2; no clear D. This CDR3 spans 14 amino acids. With 0 bases removed from V and 8 bases from J, the gap between germline ends came to 13 bases. Germline V lookup: CDR1 KGHSH, CDR2 LQKENI. CDR3 nucleotide sequence: TGTGCCAGCTCACCACCGGTCAACCCTGGAGGCTACACCTTC. Translation: CASSPPVNPGGYTF.

This clonotype was counted a few times. The V call is TRBV12-3 or TRBV12-4, the J call TRBJ1-6, with 8 bases that match TRBD1. V shed 3 bases and J 10 bases; nucleotides not matched to a gene: 2. CDR3 length: 13 amino acids. CDR3 in DNA: TGTGCCAGCAGTTTCGGACAGGGATCACCCCTCCACTTT. Translated: CASSFGQGSPLHF.

This clonotype was counted only a few times. J is TRBJ2-5 and V is TRBV5-1, with D possibly TRBD1 on 5 matching bases. The CDR3 runs to 15 residues. CDR1 is SGHRS, CDR2 YFSETQ, per germline. V was shortened by 7 bases and J by 1 base, with 17 bases between the two germline ends. CDR3 nucleotide sequence: TGCGCCAGCCAGGGCCCGACGGTCCTCCAAGAGACCCAGTACTTC. Encoded protein: CASQGPTVLQETQYF.

This clonotype occurred a few times. The chain joins TRBV12-3 or TRBV12-4 to TRBJ2-3; maybe TRBD2 (5 bases). V was cut by 6 bases and J by 4 bases, with 17 bases left in between. CDR3 length equals 15 residues. The CDR3 loop reads CASRGLAIISDTQYF. The CDR3 bases are TGTGCCAGCAGGGGATTAGCGATCATTTCAGATACGCAGTATTTT.

The chain is built from TRBV5-8 and TRBJ2-7; tentatively, D is TRBD2 (5 bases). CDR1 SGHTS and CDR2 YDEGEE come from the germline V gene. This CDR3 contains 17 residues. Trimming removed 0 bases at V and 1 base at J, with 17 bases between. The CDR3 coding sequence is TGTGCCAGCAGCTTGGCTAGCCCTAGCCCTATATCCTACGAGCAGTACGTC. Residues: CASSLASPSPISYEQYV.

The V and J genes are TRBV7-9 and TRBJ1-2; possible D gene TRBD1, 6 bases. Looked up from germline, CDR1 is SEHNR and CDR2 is FQNEAQ (reference sequence). Between the trimmed V and J ends, which lost 5 bases and 8 bases, there was a span of 15 bases. There are 13 residues in the CDR3. The chain's CDR3 is CASSQGGFGGYTF. DNA for the CDR3: TGTGCCAGCAGCCAAGGGGGGTTCGGGGGCTACACCTTC.

The V gene is TRBV5-1, the J gene TRBJ1-5; D unclear. This CDR3 spans 14 amino acids. Germline V gene data show CDR1 as SGHRS and CDR2 as YFSETQ. V was pared by 0 bases and J by 3 bases, with 7 bases between. The CDR3 coding sequence is TGCGCCAGCAGCTTGGGTGGCACCAATCAGCCCCAGCATTTT. It translates to CASSLGGTNQPQHF.

This clonotype was counted a few times. The gene calls are TRBV4-1 and TRBJ1-3, with 11 positions matching TRBD1. This CDR3 is built from 17 residues. Germline V gene data show CDR1 as MGHRA and CDR2 as YSYEKL. V gave up 1 base and J gave up 3 bases; unmatched junction bases: 5. DNA for the CDR3: TGCGCCAGCAGCCAAGTTCCGGACAGGGGGCTTGGAAACACCATATATTTT. Its translation: CASSQVPDRGLGNTIYF.

The table lists this clonotype with a few counts. This chain connects TRBV6-5 to TRBJ2-7; D is perhaps TRBD2 (6 bases). Deletions cut 2 bases from V and 2 bases from J, with 10 bases between. CDR3 length equals 14 residues. Germline CDR1 reads MNHEY; CDR2 reads SVGAGI. CDR3 DNA: TGTGCCAGCAGTTACAAGGGACTTACCTACGAGCAGTACTTC. Its translation is CASSYKGLTYEQYF.

This clonotype was picked up a small number of times. V is TRBV30 and J is TRBJ1-1; TRBD1 might be the D (5 bases). The CDR3 is 13 residues long. With 1 base removed from V and 3 bases from J, the gap between germline ends came to 9 bases. Germline CDR1 is GTSNPN and CDR2 is SVGIG (reference sequence). CDR3 loop: CAWSGQGYTEAFF. DNA for the CDR3: TGTGCCTGGAGTGGTCAGGGATACACTGAAGCTTTCTTT.

The CDR3 loop is CASSQDGGGQQPQHF. CDR3 in DNA: TGCGCCAGCAGCCAAGATGGAGGGGGCCAGCAGCCCCAGCATTTT. This rearrangement joins TRBV4-1 to TRBJ1-5; 7 positions match TRBD1. Germline-derived CDR1 and CDR2 are MGHRA and YSYEKL. The V and J ends lost 0 bases and 7 bases, in that order; junction bases with no gene match: 6. The CDR3 loop spans 15 amino acids.

The table lists this clonotype with a few counts. The gene calls are TRBV4-1 and TRBJ2-7; no definite D call. This CDR3 spans 14 amino acids. CDR1 is MGHRA and CDR2 is YSYEKL in the germline V gene. V was shortened by 0 bases and J by 2 bases, with 8 bases between the two germline ends. The CDR3 nucleotides read TGCGCCAGCAGCCAAGACCCAGCCACCTACGAGCAGTACGTC. This gives the protein CASSQDPATYEQYV.

The chain is built from TRBV5-1 and TRBJ1-1; D possibly corresponds to TRBD1 (5 bases). This CDR3 is 14 amino acids long. Germline CDR1 reads SGHRS; CDR2 reads YFSETQ. V lost 2 bases and J 1 base, leaving 9 bases between the germline ends. The CDR3 spells CASSFPTGNTEAFF. CDR3 sequence (DNA): TGCGCCAGCAGCTTCCCAACAGGGAACACTGAAGCTTTCTTT.

The chain employs TRBV6-2 or TRBV6-3 and TRBJ2-3; D tentatively fits TRBD1 or TRBD2 (6 bases each). V gave up 0 bases and J gave up 4 bases, with 11 bases separating them. Per germline, CDR1 MNHEY and CDR2 SVGEGT. The CDR3 loop spans 15 amino acids. CDR3 sequence: CASSYSRRGADTQYF. For the CDR3, the DNA is TGTGCCAGCAGTTACTCGAGGAGGGGGGCAGATACGCAGTATTTT.

This clonotype has more than one count but fewer than ten. The CDR3 reads CASSLWLSSYEQYF. The CDR3 nucleotides read TGTGCCAGCAGCTTGTGGCTCTCCTCCTACGAGCAGTACTTC. The rearrangement links TRBV11-1 to TRBJ2-7; D call uncertain. CDR1 and CDR2 from the germline V gene are SGHAT and FQDESV (reference sequence). V lost 3 bases, J lost 0 bases, and 9 bases lay in between. This CDR3 has 14 residues.

Note on this clonotype: Mismatch with germline at one junction end may stem from a read error. The rearrangement uses TRBV20-1 and TRBJ1-3, with 7 bases fitting TRBD1. This CDR3 has 14 amino acids. CDR1 DFQATT and CDR2 SNEGSKA come from the germline V gene (reference sequence). The CDR3 here is CSPRDDRVGNTVYF. As DNA, the CDR3 is TGCAGTCCCAGGGATGACAGGGTTGGAAACACCGTATATTTT.

This clonotype was recorded a few times. The chain employs TRBV7-2 and TRBJ1-1; D gene unclear. V was trimmed by 2 bases and J by 4 bases, leaving 14 bases between them. CDR3 length: 15 residues. Looked up from germline, CDR1 is SGHTA and CDR2 is FQGNSA. CDR3 protein: CASSLRSIQSTEAFF. CDR3 nucleotide sequence: TGTGCCAGCAGCTTACGGTCGATCCAGAGCACTGAAGCTTTCTTT.